This TCR beta chain was sequenced for a study of beta chain features in type 1 diabetes. Study context: Cell yields, gender and age were comparable in patients and healthy donors. Sorted cells examined across all samples numbered 107,917,701.

Staining for CD45RO/CCR7/CD25/CD127/CD95/CD27 allowed sorting of CD4+ naive, central memory, regulatory and stem cell-like memory cells. Of the isolated RNA, all was reverse transcribed, and so the sequenced material was expressed TCRB transcripts. TCRdb's table, derived via immunoSEQ multiplex PCR, lists solely in-frame clones and lacks some. The repertoire holds approximately 150,000 clones, with roughly 10% as singletons. This clone turned up a few times. Its antigen is not identified. Overall study findings and caveats: Across all four CD4+ subsets, people with type 1 diabetes showed modestly shorter TCRB CDR3s.

The J segment lost 5 bases and the V segment lost 1 base, leaving 7 bases of the junction unmatched. The CDR3 runs to 15 residues. The germline V gene has CDR1 SGHRS and CDR2 YFSETQ. The rearrangement uses TRBV5-1 and TRBJ2-5, with 8 bases matching TRBD1. What was sequenced was central memory CD4+ T cells from blood. The source of this sequence is a man aged 25 to 45 with type 1 diabetes. In nucleotides, the CDR3 is TGCGCCAGCAGCTTGTTCGCAGGGGGCTGGGAGACCCAGTACTTC. It codes for CASSLFAGGWETQYF.